These 30 T cell receptor beta chains share one sample of origin, sequenced in a study of CD8 T cells in ankylosing spondylitis. TCRdb ran MiXCR on the 5' RACE reads and lists one entry per CDR3 protein. The sample lists 80,000 to 100,000 distinct CDR3 sequences; about 8.1% were seen once. Input material: blood, either unsorted or a sorted T cell fraction (not recorded which). The source is a male donor with ankylosing spondylitis or in good health (not recorded which).

This clonotype appeared a few times. V is TRBV18 and J is TRBJ2-7; 7 bases map to TRBD2. Germline V gene data show CDR1 as KGHSH and CDR2 as LQKENI. V lost 0 bases to trimming and J lost 3 bases; unmatched junction nucleotides: 11. This CDR3 is 17 amino acids long. CDR3 region: CASSPPASQRGYYEQYF. DNA for the CDR3: TGTGCCAGCTCACCACCTGCTTCCCAGCGGGGTTACTACGAGCAGTACTTC.

This clonotype was detected only a few times. This chain connects TRBV5-1 to TRBJ2-5, with TRBD1 identical over 9 bases. Per the germline V gene, CDR1 is SGHRS and CDR2 is YFSETQ. The trim removed 4 bases at V and 2 bases at J, leaving 6 bases unmatched. The CDR3 consists of 15 residues. CDR3 bases: TGCGCCAGCAGCGAACTCGGGACAGGGCAAGAGACCCAGTACTTC. Its protein product is CASSELGTGQETQYF. The full variable domain, completed using reference TRBV5-1 and TRBJ2-5, is KAGVTQTPRYLIKTRGQQVTLSCSPISGHRSVSWYQQTPGQGLQFLFEYFSETQRNKGNFPGRFSGRQFSNSRSEMNVSTLELGDSALYLCASSELGTGQETQYFGPGTRLLVL.

This clonotype was recorded many times. The chain carries TRBV7-2 and TRBJ1-5; unclear D gene. This CDR3 region has 16 residues. The germline V gene has CDR1 SGHTA and CDR2 FQGNSA. V gave up 2 bases and J gave up 9 bases, with 20 bases separating them. The CDR3 DNA sequence: TGTGCCAGCAGCTTAAGGTCGTTTTGGGAGGAAGGGCCCCAGCATTTT. It translates to CASSLRSFWEEGPQHF.

In its sample, this clonotype was seen many times. The V call is TRBV11-2, the J call TRBJ1-1, with D perhaps TRBD1 (5 bases). Germline CDR1 is SGHAT and CDR2 is FQNNGV. The length of the CDR3 is 15 residues. The V and J ends lost 3 bases and 1 base respectively, with 12 bases between them. CDR3 in amino acids: CASSFSGRPNTEAFF. The CDR3 coding sequence is TGTGCCAGCAGCTTCTCGGGACGGCCGAACACTGAAGCTTTCTTT.

Concerning this clonotype itself: A read error is possible here, since a much larger clone lies one base away. This chain uses TRBV2 with TRBJ2-4; TRBD2 agrees at 7 bases. Looked up from germline, CDR1 is SNHLY and CDR2 is FYNNEI. There are 17 residues in the CDR3. The CDR3 reads CANSRSHSGVTKNIQYF. In DNA, the CDR3 is TGTGCCAACAGTCGCTCGCACAGCGGGGTGACCAAAAACATTCAGTACTTC.

This clonotype has more than one count but fewer than ten. The chain couples TRBV6-6 to TRBJ2-5; no firm D call. The CDR3 sequence is 13 residues long. V lost 5 bases and J 0 bases, leaving 7 bases between the germline ends. Germline values: CDR1 MNHNY, CDR2 SVGAGI (reference sequence). CDR3 sequence: CASSTAYQETQYF. In nucleotides, the CDR3 is TGTGCCAGCAGTACGGCTTACCAAGAGACCCAGTACTTC.

In this sample, this clonotype turned up many times. This chain links TRBV27 with TRBJ1-6, with 8 nucleotides matching TRBD1. Germline-derived CDR1 and CDR2 are MNHEY and SMNVEV (reference sequence). V shed 5 bases and J 14 bases; nucleotides not matched to a gene: 8. CDR3 length: 13 residues. The CDR3 DNA reads as TGTGCCAGCAGTCCCCGGACAGGGTTAACCCTCCACTTT. Its translation is CASSPRTGLTLHF.

About this clonotype: Germline and junction disagree at one end, which may indicate a read error. The V and J genes are TRBV6-5 and TRBJ1-3; 9 positions agree with TRBD1. Germline assignment: CDR1 MNHEY and CDR2 SVGAGI. The CDR3 extends over 15 amino acids. The chain's CDR3 is CTSSWDRDSANTIYF. CDR3 DNA: TGTACCAGCAGTTGGGACAGGGACTCTGCAAACACCATATATTTT.

In this sample, this clonotype turned up many times. The chain uses TRBV5-1 and TRBJ1-5; D is ambiguous. The V end was cut by 2 bases, the J end by 6 bases, with 12 bases between. The CDR3 spans 14 residues. CDR1 is SGHRS and CDR2 is YFSETQ in the germline V gene. The CDR3, as DNA: TGCGCCAGCAGCTTAAACTGGGGTGGTCAGCCCCAGCATTTT. It encodes CASSLNWGGQPQHF.

This clonotype was observed at least ten times. J is TRBJ1-2 and V is TRBV6-5, with a tentative D call TRBD1 (6 bases). The germline V gene has CDR1 MNHEY and CDR2 SVGAGI. The germline V and J ends were trimmed by 6 bases and 7 bases, with 15 bases remaining between them. The CDR3 runs to 13 residues. CDR3: CASRPTGGRGYTF. In DNA form, the CDR3 reads TGTGCCAGCAGACCGACAGGCGGACGTGGCTACACCTTC.

This clonotype was picked up many times. V usage is TRBV7-2 and J usage is TRBJ2-3; D is unresolved. CDR3 length: 14 amino acids. Trimming cost V 6 bases and J 2 bases, with 12 bases left between them. The germline V gene encodes CDR1 SGHTA and CDR2 FQGNSA. The CDR3 here is CASSPDFYTDTQYF. CDR3 in DNA: TGTGCCAGCAGTCCTGACTTCTACACAGATACGCAGTATTTT.

Ten or more counts support this clonotype. The chain combines TRBV12-3 or TRBV12-4 with TRBJ2-7; D remains unclear. Between the trimmed V and J ends, which lost 6 bases and 2 bases, there was a span of 8 bases. The CDR3 length is 12 residues. CDR3 coding DNA: TGTGCCAGCAGCCCTAGTCCCTACGAGCAGTACTTC. Its translation: CASSPSPYEQYF.

Many counts were recorded for this clonotype. CDR3 sequence (DNA): TGCGCCAGCAGCTTGAGTCCAGGGGCTAACACCGGGGAGCTGTTTTTT. Its translation: CASSLSPGANTGELFF. The genes are TRBV5-1 and TRBJ2-2; tentatively, D is TRBD1 (6 bases). Germline V gives CDR1 SGHRS, CDR2 YFSETQ. The CDR3 length is 16 residues. The V end lost 1 base, the J end lost 2 bases, and 12 bases lay between the germline ends. The whole variable domain, filled in from reference TRBV5-1 and TRBJ2-2, reads KAGVTQTPRYLIKTRGQQVTLSCSPISGHRSVSWYQQTPGQGLQFLFEYFSETQRNKGNFPGRFSGRQFSNSRSEMNVSTLELGDSALYLCASSLSPGANTGELFFGEGSRLTVL.

At least ten counts were recorded for this clonotype. The gene calls are TRBV5-5 and TRBJ2-7; tentative D call: TRBD1 (6 bases). V was trimmed by 4 bases and J by 3 bases, leaving 14 bases between them. The germline V gene encodes CDR1 SGHKS and CDR2 YYEKEE (reference sequence). The CDR3 length is 14 residues. The CDR3 bases are TGTGCCAGCAGCGGACAGAATCGGGGCTACGAGCAGTACTTC. Amino acids: CASSGQNRGYEQYF.

This sequence joins TRBV9 and TRBJ2-5; no clear D. V was clipped by 1 base and J by 1 base, with 8 bases between them. This CDR3 contains 14 residues. Per the germline V gene, CDR1 is SGDLS and CDR2 is YYNGEE. This CDR3 is CASSVLYSQETQYF. CDR3 DNA: TGTGCCAGCAGCGTACTGTACAGCCAAGAGACCCAGTACTTC.

This clonotype was recorded many times. V gene TRBV5-1 combines with J gene TRBJ1-5; D unresolved. Trimming stripped 5 bases from V and 5 bases from J, with 14 bases between. CDR1 and CDR2 (germline): SGHRS, YFSETQ. The CDR3 runs to 14 residues. The CDR3 reads CASRPGRPDQPQHF. The DNA for the CDR3 is TGCGCCAGCAGACCAGGTAGGCCGGATCAGCCCCAGCATTTT.

In this sample, this clonotype turned up many times. The gene calls are TRBV27 and TRBJ2-3; 7 bases match TRBD1. The CDR3 covers 14 residues. Trimming at V came to 7 bases and at J to 8 bases, leaving 12 bases not matched to a gene. CDR1 MNHEY and CDR2 SMNVEV come from the germline V gene (reference sequence). The CDR3 region is CASTASTGFSTQYF. In DNA, the CDR3 is TGTGCCAGCACCGCCTCGACAGGGTTTAGTACGCAGTATTTT.

This clonotype was seen at least ten times. The J gene is TRBJ2-3, the V gene TRBV5-1, with 14 bases lining up with TRBD2. V shed 7 bases and J 3 bases; nucleotides not matched to a gene: 1. The CDR3 spans 14 residues. Germline V gene lookup returns CDR1 SGHRS and CDR2 YFSETQ. The CDR3 here is CASGTSGGTDTQYF. CDR3 in DNA: TGCGCCAGCGGGACTAGCGGGGGAACAGATACGCAGTATTTT.

This clonotype was counted at least ten times. V and J are TRBV20-1 and TRBJ2-4; D is possibly TRBD1 or TRBD2 (5 bases each). The CDR3 sequence is 16 residues long. Germline V gives CDR1 DFQATT, CDR2 SNEGSKA (reference sequence). The V end was cut by 0 bases, the J end by 7 bases, with 19 bases between. CDR3 amino acids: CSAREALSGGVNIQYF. The CDR3 DNA reads as TGCAGTGCTAGAGAAGCTCTAAGTGGGGGAGTGAACATTCAGTACTTC.

This clonotype was picked up many times. The chain joins TRBV9 to TRBJ1-5, with D possibly matching TRBD1 (5 bases). Germline V gene data show CDR1 as SGDLS and CDR2 as YYNGEE. V was cut by 3 bases and J by 2 bases, with 9 bases left in between. The CDR3 runs 14 residues. CDR3 nucleotides: TGTGCCAGCAGCGGTCAGGGAGGCAATCAGCCCCAGCATTTT. It specifies CASSGQGGNQPQHF.

This clonotype was observed at least ten times. V and J are TRBV7-2 and TRBJ1-1; D unresolved. CDR1 SGHTA and CDR2 FQGNSA come from the germline V gene. Trimming stripped 1 base from V and 2 bases from J, with 5 bases between. This CDR3 region has 13 residues. CDR3 sequence: CASSLGYNTEAFF. The CDR3 region has the DNA TGTGCCAGCAGCTTAGGGTACAACACTGAAGCTTTCTTT.

This clonotype was seen ten or more times. This chain uses TRBV3-1 with TRBJ2-1, with 12 bases identical to TRBD2. Germline CDR1 reads LGHDT; CDR2 reads YNNKEL (reference sequence). The trim removed 0 bases at V and 3 bases at J, leaving 6 bases unmatched. The CDR3 consists of 18 residues. Here the CDR3 reads CASSQDPAGLAGYNEQFF. The CDR3 DNA sequence: TGTGCCAGCAGCCAAGATCCAGCGGGACTAGCGGGCTACAATGAGCAGTTCTTC.

With regard to this clonotype: A much larger clone lies a single base off, so this may be a read error. Here the CDR3 reads CASSLGGGQSYYEQYF. The DNA of the CDR3 is TGCGCCAGCAGCTTGGGAGGCGGACAGAGCTACTACGAGCAGTACTTC. The chain has TRBV5-1 and TRBJ2-7; D perhaps matches TRBD1 (6 bases). The CDR3 is made up of 16 amino acids. V shed 0 bases and J shed 3 bases, with 16 bases lying between them. CDR1 is SGHRS, CDR2 YFSETQ, per germline.

This clonotype was counted only a few times. The rearrangement links TRBV7-2 to TRBJ2-2; no clear D. Trimming shortened V by 2 bases and J by 2 bases, and 9 bases separated the two germline ends. This CDR3 comprises 15 residues. Germline V gene sequence: CDR1 SGHTA, CDR2 FQGNSA. CDR3 nucleotide sequence: TGTGCCAGCAGCTTAATGGGATACAACACCGGGGAGCTGTTTTTT. Translated, it gives CASSLMGYNTGELFF. Full variable domain (outside the CDR3, taken from reference TRBV7-2 and TRBJ2-2): GAGVSQSPSNKVTEKGKDVELRCDPISGHTALYWYRQSLGQGLEFLIYFQGNSAPDKSGLPSDRFSAERTGGSVSTLTIQRTQQEDSAVYLCASSLMGYNTGELFFGEGSRLTVL.

This clonotype appeared many times. The chain recombines TRBV15 with TRBJ2-7, with D perhaps matching TRBD2 (5 bases). The CDR3 spans 14 residues. Germline CDR1 reads LNHNV; CDR2 reads YYDKDF (reference sequence). Trimming removed 5 bases at V and 2 bases at J, with 13 bases between. CDR3 sequence (DNA): TGTGCCACCAGCCAGAAGGGAGAGGCCTACGAGCAGTACTTC. Translating it yields CATSQKGEAYEQYF. Full variable domain (rest looked up from reference TRBV15 and TRBJ2-7): DAMVIQNPRYQVTQFGKPVTLSCSQTLNHNVMYWYQQKSSQAPKLLFHYYDKDFNNEADTPDNFQSRRPNTSFCFLDIRSPGLGDTAMYLCATSQKGEAYEQYFGPGTRLTVT.

The table lists this clonotype with many counts. This chain connects TRBV6-1 to TRBJ2-3; TRBD2 aligns across 12 bases. CDR1 is MNHNS and CDR2 is SASEGT in the germline V gene. The trim removed 6 bases at V and 2 bases at J, leaving 6 bases unmatched. CDR3 size: 16 residues. The CDR3 loop reads CASSRLAGELTDTQYF. The CDR3 DNA reads TGTGCCAGCAGCCGACTAGCGGGGGAGCTCACAGATACGCAGTATTTT.

This clonotype showed up just a few times. The chain links TRBV30 to TRBJ2-7; TRBD1 might be the D (5 bases). Trimming left V 0 bases short and J 0 bases short, with 9 bases between. Germline V CDR1 and CDR2: GTSNPN, SVGIG (reference sequence). CDR3 length equals 14 residues. The CDR3 nucleotides are TGTGCCTGGAGTGTCGACACAGGCTCCTACGAGCAGTACTTC. The encoded protein is CAWSVDTGSYEQYF.

This clonotype came up a few times. The V gene is TRBV7-9, the J gene TRBJ2-7, with D unclear. The CDR3 loop spans 13 amino acids. V was shortened by 9 bases and J by 3 bases, with 15 bases between the two germline ends. Germline lookup yields CDR1 SEHNR and CDR2 FQNEAQ (reference sequence). The CDR3 coding sequence is TGTGCCAGTTTCTTCCGGGCTTACTACGAGCAGTACTTC. Translation: CASFFRAYYEQYF.

As to this clonotype: A much larger clone is a single base away; this may be a read error. V usage is TRBV5-1 and J usage is TRBJ2-1; 10 bases match TRBD2. This CDR3 comprises 15 residues. The germline CDR1 and CDR2 sequences are SGHRS and YFSETQ. The CDR3 spells CVSSRTTSGVNEQFF. The CDR3 DNA is TGCGTCAGCAGCAGGACAACTAGCGGGGTTAATGAGCAGTTCTTC.

This clonotype appeared many times. A junction boundary mismatches the germline segment, possibly from a read error. The CDR3 spells CASSVCWGFNQPQHF. The CDR3 nucleotides read TGTGCTAGCAGCGTGTGTTGGGGGTTCAATCAGCCCCAGCATTTT. V usage is TRBV7-7 and J usage is TRBJ1-5; perhaps TRBD1 as D (5 bases). Looked up from germline, CDR1 is SSHAT and CDR2 is FNYEAQ (reference sequence). The CDR3 loop spans 15 amino acids.